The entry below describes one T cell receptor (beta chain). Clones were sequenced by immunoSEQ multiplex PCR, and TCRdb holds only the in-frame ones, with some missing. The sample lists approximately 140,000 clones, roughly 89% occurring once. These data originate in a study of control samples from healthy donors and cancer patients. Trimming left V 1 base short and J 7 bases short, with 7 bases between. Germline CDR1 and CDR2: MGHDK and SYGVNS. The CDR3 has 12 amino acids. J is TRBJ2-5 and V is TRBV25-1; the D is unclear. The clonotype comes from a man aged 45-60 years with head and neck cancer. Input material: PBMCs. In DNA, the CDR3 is TGTGCCAGCAGTGAATCCAGTGGGACCCAGTACTTC. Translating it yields CASSESSGTQYF.